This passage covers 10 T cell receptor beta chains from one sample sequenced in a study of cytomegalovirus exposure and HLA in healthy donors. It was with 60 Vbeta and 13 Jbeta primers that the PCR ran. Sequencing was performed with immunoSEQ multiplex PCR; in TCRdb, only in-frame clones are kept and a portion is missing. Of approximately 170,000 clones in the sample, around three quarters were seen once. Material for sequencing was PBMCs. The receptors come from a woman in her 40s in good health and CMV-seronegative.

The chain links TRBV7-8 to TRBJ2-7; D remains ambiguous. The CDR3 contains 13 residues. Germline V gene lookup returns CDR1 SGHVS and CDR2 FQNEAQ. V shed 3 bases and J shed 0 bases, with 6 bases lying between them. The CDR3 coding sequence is TGTGCCAGCAGCTTGGGCCTCTCCTACGAGCAGTACTTC. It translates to CASSLGLSYEQYF.

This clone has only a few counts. The CDR3 DNA is TGCGCCAGCAGCTTGGAGGGGACAGTCGACTACGAGCAGTACTTC. Protein: CASSLEGTVDYEQYF. V usage is TRBV5-1 and J usage is TRBJ2-7, with 7 bases that match TRBD1. V lost 0 bases and J lost 3; bases outside the gene matches: 6. The CDR3 totals 15 residues. Germline V gene data show CDR1 as SGHRS and CDR2 as YFSETQ.

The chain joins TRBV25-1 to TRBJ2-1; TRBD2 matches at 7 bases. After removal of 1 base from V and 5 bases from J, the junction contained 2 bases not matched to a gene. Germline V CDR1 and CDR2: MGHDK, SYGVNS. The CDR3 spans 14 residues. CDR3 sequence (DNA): TGTGCCAGCAGTGAATTTGGGGGGGACAATGAGCAGTTCTTC. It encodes CASSEFGGDNEQFF. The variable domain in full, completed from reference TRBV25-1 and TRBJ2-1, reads EADIYQTPRYLVIGTGKKITLECSQTMGHDKMYWYQQDPGMELHLIHYSYGVNSTEKGDLSSESTVSRIRTEHFPLTLESARPSHTSQYLCASSEFGGDNEQFFGPGTRLTVL.

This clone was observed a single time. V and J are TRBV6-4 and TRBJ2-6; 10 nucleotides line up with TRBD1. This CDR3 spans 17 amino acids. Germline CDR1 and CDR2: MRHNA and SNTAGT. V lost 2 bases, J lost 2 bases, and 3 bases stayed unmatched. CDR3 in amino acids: CASSDEDRGPGANVLTF. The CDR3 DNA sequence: TGTGCCAGCAGTGACGAAGACAGGGGGCCTGGGGCCAACGTCCTGACTTTC.

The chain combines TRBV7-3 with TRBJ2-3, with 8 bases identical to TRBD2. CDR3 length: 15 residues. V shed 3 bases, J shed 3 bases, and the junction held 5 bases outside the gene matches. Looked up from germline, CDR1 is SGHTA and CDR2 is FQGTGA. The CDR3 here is CASSLRSGRTDTQYF. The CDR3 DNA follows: TGTGCCAGCAGCTTGCGAAGCGGGAGAACAGATACGCAGTATTTT.

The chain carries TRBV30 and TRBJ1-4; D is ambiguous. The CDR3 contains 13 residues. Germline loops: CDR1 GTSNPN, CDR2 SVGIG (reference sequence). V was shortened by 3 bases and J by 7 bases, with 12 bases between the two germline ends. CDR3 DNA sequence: TGTGCCTGGAGCCCAGGACTTGGTGAAAAACTGTTTTTT. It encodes CAWSPGLGEKLFF.

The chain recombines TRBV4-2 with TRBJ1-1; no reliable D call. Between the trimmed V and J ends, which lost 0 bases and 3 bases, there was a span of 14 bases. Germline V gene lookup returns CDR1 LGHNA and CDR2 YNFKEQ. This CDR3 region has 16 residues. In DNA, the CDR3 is TGTGCCAGCAGCCAAGAAGAGCGGACGGAAGACACTGAAGCTTTCTTT. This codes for CASSQEERTEDTEAFF.

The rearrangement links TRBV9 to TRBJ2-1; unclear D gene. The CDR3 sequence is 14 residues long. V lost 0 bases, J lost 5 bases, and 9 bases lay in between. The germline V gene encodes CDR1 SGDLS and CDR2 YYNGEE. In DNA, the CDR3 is TGTGCCAGCAGCGTAGTAGCCTCGAACAATGAGCAGTTCTTC. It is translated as CASSVVASNNEQFF.

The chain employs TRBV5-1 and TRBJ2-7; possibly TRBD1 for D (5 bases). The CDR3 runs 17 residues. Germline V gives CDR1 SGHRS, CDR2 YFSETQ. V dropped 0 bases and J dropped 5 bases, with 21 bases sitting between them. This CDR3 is CASSLEPTSPTTDEQYF. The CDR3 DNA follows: TGCGCCAGCAGCTTGGAGCCAACCTCTCCGACGACAGACGAGCAGTACTTC.

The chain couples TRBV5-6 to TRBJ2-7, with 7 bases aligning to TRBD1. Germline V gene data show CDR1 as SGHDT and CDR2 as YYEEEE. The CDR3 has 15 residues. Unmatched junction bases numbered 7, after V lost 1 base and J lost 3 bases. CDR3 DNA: TGTGCCAGCAGCTTGTTTCCCACAGGGGACTACGAGCAGTACTTC. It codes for CASSLFPTGDYEQYF.